A selection of T cell receptor beta chains follows, all from one sample in a study of cytotoxic CD8 clonotypes in ibrutinib-treated CLL. Data came from immunoSEQ multiplex PCR; TCRdb stores just in-frame clones and leaves some out. Of some 350,000 clones in the sample, 60% to 80% are singletons; the top ten hold roughly 6%. The sample here was PBMCs, taken after 36 months of ibrutinib treatment. These receptors came from a human donor with chronic lymphocytic leukemia. The CDR3 runs from the conserved cysteine through the conserved F or W. A D gene is named only where the DNA matches it firmly. Expanded clones get a size class; other rows say once, few or many, or leave the size out.

V	D	J	size	CDR3
TRBV5-4	NA	TRBJ2-2	NA	CASSLSTGELFF
TRBV5-6	TRBD2	TRBJ2-7	few	CASSLFRTSEPYEQYF
TRBV4-1	NA	TRBJ2-2	few	CASSQVGVSNTGELFF
TRBV5-1	NA	TRBJ2-2	few	CASSPERGSNTGELFF
TRBV7-8	TRBD2	TRBJ2-7	NA	CASKLSGAAYEQYF
TRBV27	NA	TRBJ1-2	NA	CASSYGPQGYGYTF
TRBV28	TRBD2	TRBJ2-7	few	CASRVAGPLPEQYF
TRBV28	NA	TRBJ2-1	NA	CASSPSGGSPSYNEQFF
TRBV9	NA	TRBJ2-3	NA	CASSSRTRDTQYF
TRBV5-1	NA	TRBJ2-5	NA	CASTEGTLIATQYF
TRBV19	TRBD2	TRBJ2-7	NA	CASSMVAGSYEQYF
TRBV11-2	TRBD2	TRBJ2-2	NA	CASSSNPGLVGGGELFF
TRBV5-1	NA	TRBJ1-6	NA	CASSFTGLQNSPLHF
TRBV29-1	NA	TRBJ2-7	NA	CSVQPSGRYEQYF
TRBV7-6	NA	TRBJ2-7	once	CASSLARGLTSEQYF
TRBV9	NA	TRBJ2-2	NA	CASSPRTANTGELFF
TRBV9	TRBD2	TRBJ2-5	once	CASSPRPGTSGRAQYF
TRBV4-1	NA	TRBJ1-2	NA	CASSQDYRNYGYTF
TRBV4-1	NA	TRBJ1-5	NA	CASSLGDSSNQPQHF
TRBV7-9	TRBD2	TRBJ2-7	NA	CASSLAGGLVQYF
TRBV2	TRBD1	TRBJ1-2	NA	CASRVQGGYGYTF
TRBV29-1	NA	TRBJ1-1	few	CSVPDPVGNTEAFF
TRBV27	TRBD1	TRBJ1-2	few	CASSLIDRGHGYTF
TRBV7-6	TRBD1	TRBJ2-1	NA	CASSSTRDRGYEQFF
TRBV10-3	NA	TRBJ2-7	NA	CAISDLTGNYEQYF
TRBV27	NA	TRBJ2-7	few	CASRRGGFGAYEQYF
TRBV6-1	NA	TRBJ1-3	once	CASSTRGAGNTIYF
TRBV29-1	NA	TRBJ2-3	NA	CSVEEGPRAGDTQYF
TRBV2	NA	TRBJ2-7	NA	CASSAQNNAYEQYF
TRBV2	TRBD2	TRBJ2-3	NA	CASIHRDYESSTDTQYF
TRBV18	NA	TRBJ2-7	NA	CASSPKGPGISYEQYF
TRBV4-3	NA	TRBJ2-2	NA	CASSPAYYRAANTGELFF
TRBV11-2	NA	TRBJ1-4	NA	CASSFTTATNEKLFF
TRBV11-2	TRBD2	TRBJ2-3	few	CASSLDVSGRTDTQYF
TRBV2	NA	TRBJ1-5	NA	CASRSARGPQHF
TRBV5-1	TRBD2	TRBJ2-2	few	CASSLEGLAGDYGTGELFF
TRBV10-1	NA	TRBJ2-3	NA	CASSGSRGDTQYF
TRBV11-3	NA	TRBJ2-2	once	CASSFHQESGTGELFF
TRBV6-5	NA	TRBJ2-7	NA	CASSELYEQYF
TRBV7-6	TRBD2	TRBJ2-7	once	CASSFGTSGATYEQYF
TRBV4-1	TRBD2	TRBJ2-7	NA	CASSPRLASSYEQYF
TRBV6-5	TRBD2	TRBJ2-3	NA	CASWGGGTDTQYF
TRBV29-1	NA	TRBJ1-4	NA	CSVVSATNEKLFF
TRBV11-3	NA	TRBJ2-3	few	CASSLEGGDTQYF
TRBV4-2	TRBD1	TRBJ1-4	NA	CASSLGQGVEKLFF
TRBV9	NA	TRBJ1-2	NA	CASSVVSGGSANYGYTF
TRBV5-8	NA	TRBJ1-2	NA	CASSPNGIYGYTF
TRBV7-8	TRBD2	TRBJ2-1	NA	CASSPGGAYNEQFF
TRBV9	NA	TRBJ1-3	NA	CASSVEMGGSGNTIYF